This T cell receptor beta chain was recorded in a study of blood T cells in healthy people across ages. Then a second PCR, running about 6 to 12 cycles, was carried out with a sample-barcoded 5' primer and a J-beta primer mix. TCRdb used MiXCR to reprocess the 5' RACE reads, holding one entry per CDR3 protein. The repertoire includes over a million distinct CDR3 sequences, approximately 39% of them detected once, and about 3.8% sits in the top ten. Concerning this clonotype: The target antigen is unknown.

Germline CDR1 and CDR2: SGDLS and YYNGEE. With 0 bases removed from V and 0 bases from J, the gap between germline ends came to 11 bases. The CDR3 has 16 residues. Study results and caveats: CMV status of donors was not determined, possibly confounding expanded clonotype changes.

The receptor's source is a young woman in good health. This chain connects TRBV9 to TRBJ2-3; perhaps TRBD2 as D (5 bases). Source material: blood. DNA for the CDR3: TGTGCCAGCAGCGTAGGGGTTAGCGTGAGCACAGATACGCAGTATTTT. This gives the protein CASSVGVSVSTDTQYF. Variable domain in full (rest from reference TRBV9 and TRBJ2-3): DSGVTQTPKHLITATGQRVTLRCSPRSGDLSVYWYQQSLDQGLQFLIQYYNGEERAKGNILERFSAQQFPDLHSELNLSSLELGDSALYFCASSVGVSVSTDTQYFGPGTRLTVL.